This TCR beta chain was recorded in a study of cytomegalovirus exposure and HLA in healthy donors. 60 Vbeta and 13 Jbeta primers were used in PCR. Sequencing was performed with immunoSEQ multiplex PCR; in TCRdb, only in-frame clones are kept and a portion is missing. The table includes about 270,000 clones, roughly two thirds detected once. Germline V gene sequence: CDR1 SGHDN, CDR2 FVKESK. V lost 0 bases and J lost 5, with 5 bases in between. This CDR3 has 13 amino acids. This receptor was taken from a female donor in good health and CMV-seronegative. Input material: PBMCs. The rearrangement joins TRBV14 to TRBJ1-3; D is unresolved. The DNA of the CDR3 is TGTGCCAGCAGCCAAGATCTTCGAAACACCATATATTTT. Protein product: CASSQDLRNTIYF. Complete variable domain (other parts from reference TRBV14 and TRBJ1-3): EAGVTQFPSHSVIEKGQTVTLRCDPISGHDNLYWYRRVMGKEIKFLLHFVKESKQDESGMPNNRFLAERTGGTYSTLKVQPAELEDSGVYFCASSQDLRNTIYFGEGSWLTVV.